This TCR beta chain was found in a study of T cell changes during pregnancy in multiple sclerosis. Clones were read by immunoSEQ multiplex PCR, and TCRdb kept only the in-frame ones, dropping some. Found here are more than 35,000 clones, around nine tenths of them singletons; the top ten hold about 0.4%. V trimming: 5 bases; J trimming: 5 bases; junction bases outside the gene matches: 4. From germline, CDR1 is SGHTA and CDR2 FQGTGA. The CDR3 has 14 residues. The rearrangement joins TRBV7-3 to TRBJ2-1, with 9 bases identical to TRBD2. Sample: CD4+ T cells from peripheral blood mononuclear cells, taken in the third trimester of pregnancy. The source is a female donor in good health, enrolled as a control in a pregnancy study. CDR3 DNA sequence: TGTGCCAGCAGCCCTAGCGGGGACAACAATGAGCAGTTCTTC. Protein: CASSPSGDNNEQFF.